Included here is one TCR beta chain sequence, with context. Its antigen target is currently unknown. It has no much larger one-base neighbor in the sample; base qualities were not kept. The V end loses 9 bases and the J end loses 3 bases, and a stretch of 14 bases separates them. Spanning cysteine to phenylalanine, the CDR3 consists of 13 amino acids. Of the read, only the CDR3 DNA is kept; its 39 bases are in frame from base 1. Looking up the germline V gene (reference sequence) yields CDR1 LNHDA and CDR2 SQIVND. This sample was taken from a study of blood T cell repertoires in COVID-19 (dated by TCRdb to between 2020 and 2021). Turning to the overall study: The collaborator samples originated in the United States, Italy and Spain and spanned the acute and convalescent phases of COVID-19. The repertoires were released in a freely available public database intended as a resource for research on the immune response to SARS-CoV-2. Sample metadata almost always included a de-identified subject ID, COVID-19 status, age in years and sex. Deeply sampled blood TCRbeta repertoires from subjects exposed to, actively infected with, or recovered from COVID-19 were included in the dataset. Where available, HLA class I and class II types were obtained from metadata supplied by the sample provider rather than from assay-based typing. Samples were obtained from the ongoing ImmuneRACE study (first 160 participants) and from over 1,000 subjects provided by 6 global collaborators. The material from the prospective study consisted of cDNA or gDNA derived from T cells, B-cell-depleted T cells, or PBMCs. Here is what the overall study found, with its caveats: The amount of clinical and demographic metadata varied by source and participant and was provided uncurated.

TCRbeta CDR3 regions were amplified from genomic DNA by means of the immunoSEQ Assay, a bias-controlled multiplex PCR. Regarding the original processing steps: The number of nucleated cells in each sample was estimated from the amplification of reference gene primers within the assay. To quantify the absolute abundance of each unique TCRbeta CDR3 rearrangement, sequence reads were collapsed and filtered. Productive Simpson clonality was computed per sample as the square root of Simpson's diversity index over productive rearrangements. Sourced from immuneACCESS, this table was stored by TCRdb with only in-frame sequences that have V and J called. A share of the clones is absent; for the studies checked, an unresolved V gene accounts for under half, and the remainder has no known explanation. From that table come the V and J calls and clone size; the DNA was used to work out D and trimming. The sample profile shows fewer than 250,000 clones; roughly nine tenths of them were found once. The ten largest clonotypes hold roughly 8.1% of the sample.

Enrolling through a virtual design, the prospective study's participants ranged in age from roughly 18 to 95 years and lived across 24 United States geographic areas. Cohort assignment in the prospective study relied on participant-reported clinical history from a screening survey and a study questionnaire. Recovered participants in ImmuneRACE Cohort 3 were defined as having two consecutive negative NP/OP PCR tests, clearance from a healthcare professional, or resolution of symptoms. Each participant in the prospective study had whole blood, serum and a nasopharyngeal or oropharyngeal swab collected by mobile phlebotomists. Prospective study participants could optionally give additional blood draws and questionnaires over an approximately two-month period. Prospective study blood samples were shipped either frozen or at room temperature before DNA extraction.

The chain is assembled from TRBV19 and TRBJ1-1; no confident D gene assignment can be made. This sequence was found in a woman aged 18-29 years who had recovered from COVID-19. The sample comprised PBMCs or T cells enriched from blood (not recorded which). The base sequence is TGTGCCAGCTCACGGCGGGTAGACACTGAAGCTTTCTTT. This encodes CASSRRVDTEAFF.